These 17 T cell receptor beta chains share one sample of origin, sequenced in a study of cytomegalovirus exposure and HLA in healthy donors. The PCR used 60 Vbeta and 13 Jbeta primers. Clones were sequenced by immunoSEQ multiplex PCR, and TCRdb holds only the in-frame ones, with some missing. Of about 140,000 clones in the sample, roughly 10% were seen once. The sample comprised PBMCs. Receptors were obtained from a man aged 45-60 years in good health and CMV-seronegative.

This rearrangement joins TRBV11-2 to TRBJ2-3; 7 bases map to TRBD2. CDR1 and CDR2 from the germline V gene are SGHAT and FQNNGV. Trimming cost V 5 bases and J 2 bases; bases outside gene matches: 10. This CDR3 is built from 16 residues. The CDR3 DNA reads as TGTGCCAGCAGCCCCTCTGGCGGGAGATTCACAGATACGCAGTATTTT. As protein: CASSPSGGRFTDTQYF. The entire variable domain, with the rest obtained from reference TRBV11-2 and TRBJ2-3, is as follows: EAGVAQSPRYKIIEKRQSVAFWCNPISGHATLYWYQQILGQGPKLLIQFQNNGVVDDSQLPKDRFSAERLKGVDSTLKIQPAKLEDSAVYLCASSPSGGRFTDTQYFGPGTRLTVL.

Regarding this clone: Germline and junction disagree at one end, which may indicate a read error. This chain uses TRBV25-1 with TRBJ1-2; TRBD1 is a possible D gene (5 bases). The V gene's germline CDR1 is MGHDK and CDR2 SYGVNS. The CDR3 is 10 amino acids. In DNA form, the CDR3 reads TGCCAGGGCGGAGACTATGGCTACACCTTC. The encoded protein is CQGGDYGYTF.

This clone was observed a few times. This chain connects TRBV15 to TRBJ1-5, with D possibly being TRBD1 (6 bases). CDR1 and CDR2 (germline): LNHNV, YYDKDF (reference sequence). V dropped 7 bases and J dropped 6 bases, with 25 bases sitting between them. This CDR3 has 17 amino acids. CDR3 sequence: CATTDSHLGEGGQPQHF. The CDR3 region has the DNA TGTGCCACCACCGACTCCCATCTTGGGGAGGGGGGTCAGCCCCAGCATTTT.

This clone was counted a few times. The CDR3 region has the DNA TGTGCCACCAGCAGAGATCTCCACACCGGGGAGCTGTTTTTT. This encodes CATSRDLHTGELFF. V usage is TRBV15 and J usage is TRBJ2-2, with D unclear. The CDR3 totals 14 residues. Germline V gene data show CDR1 as LNHNV and CDR2 as YYDKDF (reference sequence). The V and J ends lost 0 bases and 3 bases respectively, with 5 bases between them.

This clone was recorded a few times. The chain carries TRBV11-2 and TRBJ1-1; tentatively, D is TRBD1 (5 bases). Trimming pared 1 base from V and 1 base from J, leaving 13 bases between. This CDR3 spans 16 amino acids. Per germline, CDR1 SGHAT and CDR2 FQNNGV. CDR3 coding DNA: TGTGCCAGCAGCTTAGTTCTGGGCCAGGGGAACACTGAAGCTTTCTTT. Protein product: CASSLVLGQGNTEAFF.

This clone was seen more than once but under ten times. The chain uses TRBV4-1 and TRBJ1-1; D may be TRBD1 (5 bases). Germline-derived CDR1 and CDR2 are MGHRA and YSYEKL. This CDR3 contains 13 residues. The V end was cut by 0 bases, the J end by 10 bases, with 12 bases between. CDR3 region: CASSQDGPGGAFF. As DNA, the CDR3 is TGCGCCAGCAGCCAAGACGGGCCCGGGGGAGCTTTCTTT.

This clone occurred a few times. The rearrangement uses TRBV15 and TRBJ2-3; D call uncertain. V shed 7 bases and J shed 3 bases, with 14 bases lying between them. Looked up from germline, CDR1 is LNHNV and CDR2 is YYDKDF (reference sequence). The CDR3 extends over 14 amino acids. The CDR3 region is CATNRDRVTDTQYF. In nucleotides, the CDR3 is TGTGCCACCAACCGAGATCGGGTGACAGATACGCAGTATTTT.

CDR3: CAWRQQGAMYQPQHF. The CDR3 DNA reads TGTGCCTGGCGACAACAGGGGGCCATGTATCAGCCCCAGCATTTT. This chain links TRBV30 with TRBJ1-5; 9 bases are a match to TRBD1. CDR1 and CDR2 (germline): GTSNPN, SVGIG (reference sequence). The CDR3 has 15 residues. The J segment lost 5 bases and the V segment lost 5 bases, leaving 10 bases of the junction unmatched.

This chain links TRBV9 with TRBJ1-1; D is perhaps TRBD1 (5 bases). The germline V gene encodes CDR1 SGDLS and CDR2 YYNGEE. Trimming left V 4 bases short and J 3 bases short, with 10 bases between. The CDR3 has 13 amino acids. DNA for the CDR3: TGTGCCAGCAGCCCACAGGTCCACACTGAAGCTTTCTTT. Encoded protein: CASSPQVHTEAFF.

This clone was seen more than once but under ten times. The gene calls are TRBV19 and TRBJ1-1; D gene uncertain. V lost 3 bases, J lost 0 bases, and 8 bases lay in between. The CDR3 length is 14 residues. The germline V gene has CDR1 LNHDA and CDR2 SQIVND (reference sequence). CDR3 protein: CASSIPQVNTEAFF. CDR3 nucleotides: TGTGCCAGTAGTATTCCCCAGGTGAACACTGAAGCTTTCTTT.

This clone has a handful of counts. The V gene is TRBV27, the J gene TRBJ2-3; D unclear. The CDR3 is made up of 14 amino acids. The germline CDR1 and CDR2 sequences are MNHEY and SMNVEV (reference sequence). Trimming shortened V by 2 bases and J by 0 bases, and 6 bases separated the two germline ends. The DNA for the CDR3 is TGTGCCAGCAGTTTACAGTTTAGCACAGATACGCAGTATTTT. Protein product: CASSLQFSTDTQYF.

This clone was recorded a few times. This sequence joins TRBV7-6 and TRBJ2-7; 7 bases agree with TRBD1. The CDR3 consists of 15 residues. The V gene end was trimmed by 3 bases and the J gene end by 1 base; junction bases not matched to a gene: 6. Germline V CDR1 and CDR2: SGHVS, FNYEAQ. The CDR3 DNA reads TGTGCCAGCAGCTTCGAGGGGGCGTTGTCCTACGAGCAGTACTTC. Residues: CASSFEGALSYEQYF. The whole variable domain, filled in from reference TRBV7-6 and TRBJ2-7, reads GAGVSQSPRYKVTKRGQDVALRCDPISGHVSLYWYRQALGQGPEFLTYFNYEAQQDKSGLPNDRFSAERPEGSISTLTIQRTEQRDSAMYRCASSFEGALSYEQYFGPGTRLTVT.

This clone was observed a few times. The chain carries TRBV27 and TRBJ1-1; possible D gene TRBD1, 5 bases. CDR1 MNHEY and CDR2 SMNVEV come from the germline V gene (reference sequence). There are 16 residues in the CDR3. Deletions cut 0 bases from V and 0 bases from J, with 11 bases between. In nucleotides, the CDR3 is TGTGCCAGCAGTTTATCGTACAGGTCTCTGAACACTGAAGCTTTCTTT. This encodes CASSLSYRSLNTEAFF.

The CDR3 sequence: CAISGQGSGTEAFF. Written as DNA, the CDR3 is TGTGCCATCAGCGGACAGGGGTCGGGCACTGAAGCTTTCTTT. The chain recombines TRBV10-3 with TRBJ1-1; TRBD1 aligns across 9 bases. With V trimmed by 6 bases and J by 4 bases, 6 bases remained unmatched. CDR1 ENHRY and CDR2 SYGVKD come from the germline V gene. The CDR3 has 14 residues.

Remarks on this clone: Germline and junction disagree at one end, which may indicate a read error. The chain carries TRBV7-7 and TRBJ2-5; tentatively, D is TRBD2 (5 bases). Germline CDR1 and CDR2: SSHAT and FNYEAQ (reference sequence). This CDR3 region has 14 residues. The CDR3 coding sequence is TGTGCTAGCAGCTTAAAAGCGGTGGGGGAGACCCAGTACTTC. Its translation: CASSLKAVGETQYF.

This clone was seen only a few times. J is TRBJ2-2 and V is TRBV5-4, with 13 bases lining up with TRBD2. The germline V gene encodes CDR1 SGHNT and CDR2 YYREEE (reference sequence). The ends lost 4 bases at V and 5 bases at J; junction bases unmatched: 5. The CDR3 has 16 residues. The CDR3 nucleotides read TGTGCCAGCAGCCCACTAGCGGGAGGGAAAACCGGGGAGCTGTTTTTT. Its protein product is CASSPLAGGKTGELFF.

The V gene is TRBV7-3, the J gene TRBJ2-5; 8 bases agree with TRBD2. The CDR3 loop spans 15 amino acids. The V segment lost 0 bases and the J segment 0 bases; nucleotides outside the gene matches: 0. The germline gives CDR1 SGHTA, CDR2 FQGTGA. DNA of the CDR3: TGTGCCAGCAGCTTAACGCGGGGGGACCAAGAGACCCAGTACTTC. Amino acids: CASSLTRGDQETQYF.